Listed below are T cell receptor beta chains from one sample, sequenced in a study of control samples from healthy donors and cancer patients. The table came from immunoSEQ multiplex PCR; TCRdb's copy has only in-frame clones and leaves some out. The profile shows roughly 88,000 clones, 90% to 95% of them singletons. Sequenced input: blood. The receptors stem from a young woman in good health. The CDR3 runs from the conserved cysteine through the conserved F or W. A D gene is named only where the DNA matches it firmly. A row's size may be missing; if present it is once, few, many or a size class.

>-|TRBV6-5|-|14|TRBJ2-5
TGTGCCAGCAGTAGGCAGGGGAGTACGGAGACCCAGTACTTC
CASSRQGSTETQYF
>-|TRBV5-1|-|17|TRBJ2-2
TGCGCCAGCAGCCTATCCCCCCTGGGCACCAACACCGGGGAGCTGTTTTTT
CASSLSPLGTNTGELFF
>-|TRBV3-1/TRBV3-2|-|15|TRBJ1-6
TGTGCCAGCACGAAGGATGGGACGGTTAATTCACCCCTCCACTTT
CASTKDGTVNSPLHF
>-|TRBV30|-|13|TRBJ1-5
TGTGCCTGGAGCGAACAGGGATCTCAGCCCCAGCATTTT
CAWSEQGSQPQHF
>-|TRBV28|-|12|TRBJ1-6
TGTGCCAGCAGACAAGGGGGGGAAGCCCTCCACTTT
CASRQGGEALHF
>-|TRBV12-3/TRBV12-4|-|13|TRBJ1-2
TGTGCCAGCAGTTTAGCCCGAGGGTATGGCTACACCTTC
CASSLARGYGYTF
>-|TRBV5-6|-|11|TRBJ2-5
TGTGCCAGCAGCTTGGAGGAGACCCAGTACTTC
CASSLEETQYF
>TRBD1|TRBV7-2|-|16|TRBJ1-4
TGTGCCAGCAGCCCCAGGACAGGGTTTCGTAATGAAAAACTGTTTTTT
CASSPRTGFRNEKLFF
>TRBD1|TRBV6-5|-|15|TRBJ1-5
TGTGCCAGCAGTCAGGGGGGACAGGGCAATCAGCCCCAGCATTTT
CASSQGGQGNQPQHF
>-|TRBV7-6|once|16|TRBJ1-6
TGTGCCAGCAGCTTAGCTTATCAGGGGCTGGATTCACCCCTCCACTTT
CASSLAYQGLDSPLHF
>TRBD1|TRBV5-4|-|14|TRBJ2-3
TGTGCCAGCACAGGGGGAATAGTCACAGATACGCAGTATTTT
CASTGGIVTDTQYF
>-|TRBV27|-|16|TRBJ2-6
TGTGCCAGCAGGCTCGCGGCCAGCTCTGGGGCCAACGTCCTGACTTTC
CASRLAASSGANVLTF
>-|TRBV6-2/TRBV6-3|-|12|TRBJ1-1
TGTGCCAGCAGTACGGTCCCCACTGAAGCTTTCTTT
CASSTVPTEAFF